Given below is one T cell receptor beta chain in context. Its antigen remains unknown. This record belongs to a study of cytomegalovirus exposure and HLA in healthy donors. Regarding the study as a whole: Three chains tied to CMV proved CMV antigen-specific in vitro. Cytomegalovirus status was reportedly diagnosed by the classifier with high specificity and sensitivity. The study found most TCR sequences rare, yet found some public TCRs in many donors.

The CDR3 contains 14 residues. Deletions cut 2 bases from V and 6 bases from J, with 13 bases between. CDR1 and CDR2 from the germline V gene are SEHNR and FQNEAQ (reference sequence). Generated by immunoSEQ multiplex PCR, the TCRdb table keeps only in-frame clones and is missing some. The sample lists about 56,000 clones, about 92% occurring once. This chain links TRBV7-9 with TRBJ1-1, with D perhaps TRBD1 (6 bases). Sequenced sample: PBMCs. The sequence was obtained from a woman aged 18-29 years in good health and CMV-seropositive. CDR3 DNA sequence: TGTGCCAGCAGCTTAACCTACAGGGAAGCTGAAGCTTTCTTT. This sequence encodes CASSLTYREAEAFF.